These 29 T cell receptor beta chains were sequenced from one sample in a study of shared clonotypes between healthy human individuals. Libraries were prepared by immunoSEQ multiplex PCR; TCRdb keeps only in-frame clonotypes and omits some of them. Of millions of clones in the sample, about 93% are singletons; the top ten hold more than 1.5%. CD8 cells regarded as naive lacked CD45RO, were positively chosen for CCR7, and omitted terminally differentiated effector memory CD45RA+ cells. The specimen sequenced was naive CD8+ T cells from PBMCs. These receptors originate from a young man in good health. Some clones in this sample may be carry-over from other donors' samples.

Comment on this clone: Other DNA sequences in this sample translate to the same CDR3. CDR3 in amino acids: CASSVGLSYEQYF. The CDR3 bases are TGTGCCAGCAGCGTAGGCCTCTCCTACGAGCAGTACTTC. The V and J genes are TRBV9 and TRBJ2-7; D gene ambiguous. Germline values: CDR1 SGDLS, CDR2 YYNGEE. Between the trimmed V and J ends, which lost 0 bases and 0 bases, there was a span of 4 bases. CDR3 length: 13 residues.

The chain has TRBV4-1 and TRBJ2-2; D could derive from TRBD1 or TRBD2 (5 bases each). CDR1 MGHRA and CDR2 YSYEKL come from the germline V gene. V lost 1 base to trimming and J lost 0 bases, with 6 bases between them. This CDR3 region has 15 residues. The CDR3 protein is CASSQGGPNTGELFF. The CDR3 region has the DNA TGCGCCAGCAGCCAAGGGGGACCGAACACCGGGGAGCTGTTTTTT.

This sequence joins TRBV1 and TRBJ2-3; the DNA was not used to check the table's D call, TRBD2. TRBV1 is an annotated pseudogene. The CDR3 contains 21 residues. The CDR3 region is CTSSPLPGLAGNPCPTDTQYF. The CDR3 DNA is TGCACCAGCAGCCCACTGCCGGGACTAGCGGGGAACCCCTGCCCAACAGATACGCAGTATTTT.

This chain connects TRBV28 to TRBJ2-5, with D unclear. The V gene lost 4 bases and the J gene lost 2 bases, with 17 bases spanning the gap. The CDR3 is 16 residues long. Germline V gene sequence: CDR1 MDHEN, CDR2 SYDVKM. CDR3 amino acids: CASSSPREQQQETQYF. The CDR3 DNA sequence: TGTGCCAGCAGTTCCCCAAGAGAGCAGCAACAAGAGACCCAGTACTTC.

The chain recombines TRBV6-1 with TRBJ1-2; 7 nucleotides agree with TRBD1. Germline V gene data show CDR1 as MNHNS and CDR2 as SASEGT. Trimming cost V 4 bases and J 5 bases; bases outside gene matches: 10. CDR3 length: 15 amino acids. This chain's CDR3 is CASSARQGLGYGYTF. The CDR3 DNA follows: TGTGCCAGCAGTGCCCGACAGGGATTGGGGTATGGCTACACCTTC.

The V gene is TRBV9, the J gene TRBJ2-7; tentatively, D is TRBD1 or TRBD2 (5 bases each). Trimming took 4 bases from V and 2 from J, leaving 22 bases between them. This CDR3 contains 17 residues. Looked up from germline, CDR1 is SGDLS and CDR2 is YYNGEE. CDR3 in DNA: TGTGCCAGCAGCTCCCGACTGGCAGACCCGGGGCCCTACGAGCAGTACTTC. It codes for CASSSRLADPGPYEQYF.

The CDR3 nucleotides are TGTGCCAGCAGTTTCCCCGCAGGGTCCGGGGAGCTGTTTTTT. Its protein is CASSFPAGSGELFF. The chain combines TRBV28 with TRBJ2-2; a possible D gene is TRBD1 (5 bases). The V and J ends lost 3 bases and 6 bases respectively, with 11 bases between them. The germline V gene encodes CDR1 MDHEN and CDR2 SYDVKM. The CDR3 extends over 14 amino acids. The whole variable domain, remainder taken from reference TRBV28 and TRBJ2-2, is DVKVTQSSRYLVKRTGEKVFLECVQDMDHENMFWYRQDPGLGLRLIYFSYDVKMKEKGDIPEGYSVSREKKERFSLILESASTNQTSMYLCASSFPAGSGELFFGEGSRLTVL.

This clone was seen just once. The chain couples TRBV9 to TRBJ2-7; 10 nucleotides agree with TRBD1. Germline V CDR1 and CDR2: SGDLS, YYNGEE. The CDR3 length is 14 residues. The junction had 3 bases not matched to a gene; V was cut back by 0 bases and J by 6 bases. In DNA form, the CDR3 reads TGTGCCAGCAGCGTAGAGAGGACAGGGGGCGAGCAGTACTTC. It codes for CASSVERTGGEQYF.

The chain couples TRBV11-2 to TRBJ2-5; unclear D gene. Germline assignment: CDR1 SGHAT and CDR2 FQNNGV. CDR3 length: 15 amino acids. Trimming removed 5 bases at V and 1 base at J, with 14 bases between. CDR3 bases: TGTGCCAGCAGCCACACGGTCGGGTTCCAAGAGACCCAGTACTTC. As protein: CASSHTVGFQETQYF.

V usage is TRBV4-3 and J usage is TRBJ1-4; 7 nucleotides align to TRBD1. Trimming at V came to 0 bases and at J to 8 bases, leaving 9 bases not matched to a gene. The germline V gene has CDR1 LGHNA and CDR2 YSLEER. The CDR3 is 16 amino acids. This CDR3 reads CASSQDRYQGEEKLFF. The CDR3, as DNA: TGCGCCAGCAGCCAAGATCGATACCAGGGGGAGGAAAAACTGTTTTTT.

J is TRBJ2-7 and V is TRBV13, with 7 nucleotides matching TRBD1. Trimming cost V 2 bases and J 4 bases; bases outside gene matches: 5. The germline V gene has CDR1 PRHDT and CDR2 FYEKMQ (reference sequence). CDR3 length: 14 amino acids. The CDR3 region has the DNA TGTGCCAGCAGCTTAACAGGGGATGAGTACGAGCAGTACTTC. Protein sequence: CASSLTGDEYEQYF.

The chain uses TRBV7-6 and TRBJ2-2; D is undetermined. Per germline, CDR1 SGHVS and CDR2 FNYEAQ. CDR3 length: 14 amino acids. Trimming shortened V by 3 bases and J by 7 bases, and 12 bases separated the two germline ends. The CDR3 region has the DNA TGTGCCAGCAGCTTGACTGACAAACGCGGGGAGCTGTTTTTT. Protein: CASSLTDKRGELFF.

Comment on this clone: No conserved phenylalanine or tryptophan is present at the end of the CDR3, so a read error is the likely explanation. Because the CDR3's place on the DNA is in doubt, the DNA is left out and the CDR3 is given as listed by TCRdb. The chain combines TRBV9 with TRBJ2-6; TRBD2 reflects the table's D call only, with no check against the DNA. The CDR3 adds up to 13 amino acids, both ends counted. Germline V CDR1 and CDR2: SGDLS, YYNGEE. The CDR3 spells CASSVGPLTGLAK.

This clone has a single count. V and J are TRBV27 and TRBJ1-2; D might be TRBD1 (6 bases). CDR3 length: 14 residues. Germline CDR1 reads MNHEY; CDR2 reads SMNVEV (reference sequence). Trimming stripped 0 bases from V and 4 bases from J, with 9 bases between. This CDR3 reads CASSLSRTAYGYTF. CDR3 nucleotides: TGTGCCAGCAGTTTATCCCGGACAGCCTATGGCTACACCTTC.

The chain carries TRBV7-9 and TRBJ2-7; no definite D call. Germline lookup yields CDR1 SEHNR and CDR2 FQNEAQ (reference sequence). This CDR3 is 12 amino acids long. V shed 5 bases and J shed 7 bases, with 12 bases lying between them. CDR3 region: CASSPGRVEQYF. CDR3 DNA: TGTGCCAGCAGCCCCGGACGGGTGGAGCAGTACTTC.

The chain carries TRBV2 and TRBJ1-5; no reliable D call. V dropped 1 base and J dropped 0 bases, with 7 bases sitting between them. The germline gives CDR1 SNHLY, CDR2 FYNNEI. This CDR3 is built from 15 residues. In nucleotides, the CDR3 is TGTGCCAGCAGTGAAGAGATTACTAGCAATCAGCCCCAGCATTTT. The encoded protein is CASSEEITSNQPQHF.

This chain uses TRBV27 with TRBJ2-5, with 12 bases fitting TRBD2. CDR3 size: 17 residues. Unmatched junction bases numbered 9, after V lost 2 bases and J lost 5 bases. Germline CDR1 reads MNHEY; CDR2 reads SMNVEV (reference sequence). CDR3 amino acids: CASSLTQTSGSRETQYF. The CDR3 DNA reads as TGTGCCAGCAGTTTAACCCAGACTAGCGGGAGTCGGGAGACCCAGTACTTC.

V is TRBV27 and J is TRBJ2-7; 8 positions agree with TRBD1. The trim removed 3 bases at V and 0 bases at J, leaving 4 bases unmatched. The CDR3 contains 15 residues. Germline assignment: CDR1 MNHEY and CDR2 SMNVEV (reference sequence). Here the CDR3 DNA reads TGTGCCAGCAGTTTTCGGGACAGGAGCTCCTACGAGCAGTACTTC. Translating gives CASSFRDRSSYEQYF.

This clone was picked up a small number of times. The same CDR3 arises from other DNA sequences in this sample as well. The V and J genes are TRBV27 and TRBJ1-1; D unresolved. The V gene's germline CDR1 is MNHEY and CDR2 SMNVEV (reference sequence). The V end lost 6 bases, the J end lost 6 bases, and 11 bases lay between the germline ends. The CDR3 length is 12 residues. The CDR3: CASRTFGAEAFF. In nucleotides, the CDR3 is TGTGCCAGCAGGACCTTCGGGGCTGAAGCTTTCTTT.

The V and J genes are TRBV7-8 and TRBJ1-1; 8 bases are shared with TRBD1. J gave up 3 bases and V 4 bases, and 4 bases lay outside the gene matches. CDR1 and CDR2 (germline): SGHVS, FQNEAQ. The CDR3 is made up of 14 amino acids. In DNA, the CDR3 is TGTGCCAGCAGCTGGACAGGGCGGGACACTGAAGCTTTCTTT. Protein: CASSWTGRDTEAFF.

The gene calls are TRBV5-6 and TRBJ1-1, with no clear D. CDR1 and CDR2 (germline): SGHDT, YYEEEE. Trimming left V 0 bases short and J 6 bases short, with 12 bases between. This CDR3 has 14 amino acids. The CDR3 nucleotides read TGTGCCAGCAGCTTGGCCTCAGTTACCCCTGAAGCTTTCTTT. It codes for CASSLASVTPEAFF.

V is TRBV7-9 and J is TRBJ2-5, with TRBD1 matching over 9 bases. Germline CDR1 and CDR2: SEHNR and FQNEAQ (reference sequence). The CDR3 runs 13 residues. V was pared by 5 bases and J by 5 bases, with 3 bases of the junction left unmatched. The CDR3 loop is CASSRQGVETQYF. The CDR3 nucleotides are TGTGCCAGCAGCAGACAGGGGGTGGAGACCCAGTACTTC.

The genes are TRBV7-9 and TRBJ1-5; D is unclear. Germline assignment: CDR1 SEHNR and CDR2 FQNEAQ (reference sequence). Trimming stripped 5 bases from V and 2 bases from J, with 19 bases between. This CDR3 is 17 amino acids long. CDR3 coding DNA: TGTGCCAGCAGCCTAAACTGGGCAGGCAGCGGCAATCAGCCCCAGCATTTT. Translated, it gives CASSLNWAGSGNQPQHF. The whole variable domain, filled in from reference TRBV7-9 and TRBJ1-5, reads DTGVSQNPRHKITKRGQNVTFRCDPISEHNRLYWYRQTLGQGPEFLTYFQNEAQLEKSRLLSDRFSAERPKGSFSTLEIQRTEQGDSAMYLCASSLNWAGSGNQPQHFGDGTRLSIL.

This chain links TRBV28 with TRBJ1-5; no clear D. Looked up from germline, CDR1 is MDHEN and CDR2 is SYDVKM. Trimming pared 2 bases from V and 0 bases from J, leaving 8 bases between. This CDR3 has 15 residues. CDR3 amino acids: CASSLEPYSNQPQHF. The CDR3 DNA reads TGTGCCAGCAGTTTAGAACCATATAGCAATCAGCCCCAGCATTTT.

The chain combines TRBV30 with TRBJ1-1; 7 positions match TRBD1. J lost 8 bases, V lost 3 bases, and 3 bases had no gene match. In germline, CDR1 is GTSNPN, CDR2 SVGIG (reference sequence). The CDR3 consists of 11 residues. The CDR3 DNA follows: TGTGCCTGGAGCCCGGGACAGGAAGCTTTCTTT. Translation gives CAWSPGQEAFF.

The J gene is TRBJ2-7, the V gene TRBV15; 7 nucleotides agree with TRBD1. Trimming at V came to 5 bases and at J to 5 bases, leaving 12 bases not matched to a gene. This CDR3 contains 15 residues. Germline-derived CDR1 and CDR2 are LNHNV and YYDKDF (reference sequence). CDR3 protein: CATSRGQSNLHEQYF. The DNA of the CDR3 is TGTGCCACCAGCCGGGGACAGTCTAATCTCCACGAGCAGTACTTC. Combining the CDR3 with reference TRBV15 and TRBJ2-7 gives the whole variable domain DAMVIQNPRYQVTQFGKPVTLSCSQTLNHNVMYWYQQKSSQAPKLLFHYYDKDFNNEADTPDNFQSRRPNTSFCFLDIRSPGLGDTAMYLCATSRGQSNLHEQYFGPGTRLTVT.

This sequence joins TRBV10-3 and TRBJ2-1; the match to TRBD2 covers 8 bases. This CDR3 spans 14 amino acids. In germline, CDR1 is ENHRY, CDR2 SYGVKD. Germline trimming cut 10 bases from V and 4 bases from J; bases unmatched to any gene: 9. CDR3: CATTAGVGYNEQFF. The CDR3 DNA follows: TGTGCCACTACAGCGGGAGTAGGTTACAATGAGCAGTTCTTC.

This sequence joins TRBV14 and TRBJ1-4; D is uncertain. V was trimmed by 0 bases and J by 5 bases, leaving 13 bases between them. The CDR3 runs to 16 residues. From germline, CDR1 is SGHDN and CDR2 FVKESK. The CDR3: CASSQDLPAENEKLFF. The DNA of the CDR3 is TGTGCCAGCAGCCAAGATCTGCCAGCAGAAAATGAAAAACTGTTTTTT.

The chain couples TRBV28 to TRBJ1-5, with D maybe TRBD1 (6 bases). There are 12 residues in the CDR3. V was trimmed by 10 bases and J by 5 bases, leaving 12 bases between them. Germline V gene lookup returns CDR1 MDHEN and CDR2 SYDVKM. CDR3 amino acids: CATQGSDQPQHF. Written as DNA, the CDR3 is TGTGCCACCCAGGGGTCGGATCAGCCCCAGCATTTT.